This T cell receptor beta chain was identified in a study of T cell changes during pregnancy in multiple sclerosis. The CDR3 consists of 16 residues. CDR1 is SGDLS and CDR2 is YYNGEE in the germline V gene. V shed 3 bases and J 7 bases; nucleotides not matched to a gene: 9. TCRdb's copy holds only in-frame clones and misses some; the assay was immunoSEQ multiplex PCR. Of around 49,000 clones in the sample, 90% were seen once. The sequence came from a female donor in good health, enrolled as a control in a pregnancy study. The source was peripheral blood, collected after pregnancy. The gene calls are TRBV9 and TRBJ2-1, with TRBD2 matching 11 bases. CDR3 in DNA: TGTGCCAGCAGCGCTTTAGCGGGAGGGCCTAAAAATGAGCAGTTCTTC. It specifies CASSALAGGPKNEQFF.